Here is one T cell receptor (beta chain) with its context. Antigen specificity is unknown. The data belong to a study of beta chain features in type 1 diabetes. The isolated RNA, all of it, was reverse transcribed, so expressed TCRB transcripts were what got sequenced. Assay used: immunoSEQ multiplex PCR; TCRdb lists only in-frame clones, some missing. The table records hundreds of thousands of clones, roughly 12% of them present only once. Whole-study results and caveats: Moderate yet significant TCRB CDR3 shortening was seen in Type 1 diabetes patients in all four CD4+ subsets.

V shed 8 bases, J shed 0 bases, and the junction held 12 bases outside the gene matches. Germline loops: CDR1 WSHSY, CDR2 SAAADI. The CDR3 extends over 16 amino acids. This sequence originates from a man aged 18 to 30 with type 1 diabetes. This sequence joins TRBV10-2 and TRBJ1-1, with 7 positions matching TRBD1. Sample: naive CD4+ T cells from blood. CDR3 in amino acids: CASGGTDSSLNTEAFF. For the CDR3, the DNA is TGCGCCAGCGGAGGGACAGATTCTTCCCTGAACACTGAAGCTTTCTTT.